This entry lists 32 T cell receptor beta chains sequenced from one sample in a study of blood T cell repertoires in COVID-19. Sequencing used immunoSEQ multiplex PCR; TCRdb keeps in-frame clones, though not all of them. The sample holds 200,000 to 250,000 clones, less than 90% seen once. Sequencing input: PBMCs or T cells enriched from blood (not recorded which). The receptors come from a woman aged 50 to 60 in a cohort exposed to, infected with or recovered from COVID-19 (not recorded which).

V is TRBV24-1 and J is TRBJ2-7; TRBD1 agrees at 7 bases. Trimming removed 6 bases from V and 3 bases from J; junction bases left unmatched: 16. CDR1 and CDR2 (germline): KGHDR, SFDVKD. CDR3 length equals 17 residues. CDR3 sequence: CATSRPHNAGGCYEQYF. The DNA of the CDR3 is TGTGCCACCAGTCGCCCCCATAACGCAGGGGGTTGCTACGAGCAGTACTTC.

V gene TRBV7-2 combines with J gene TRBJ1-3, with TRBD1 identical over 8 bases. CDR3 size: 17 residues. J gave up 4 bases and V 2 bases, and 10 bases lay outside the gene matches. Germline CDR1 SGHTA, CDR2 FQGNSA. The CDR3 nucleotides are TGTGCCAGCAGCTTAACTAGACAGGGGTCGGGCGGAAACACCATATATTTT. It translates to CASSLTRQGSGGNTIYF.

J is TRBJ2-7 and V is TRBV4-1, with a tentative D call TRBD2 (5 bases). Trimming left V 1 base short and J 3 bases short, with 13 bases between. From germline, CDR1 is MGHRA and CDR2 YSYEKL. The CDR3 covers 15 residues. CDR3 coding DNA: TGCGCCAGCAGCCAAGGGCCCGCCGACTACTACGAGCAGTACTTC. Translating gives CASSQGPADYYEQYF.

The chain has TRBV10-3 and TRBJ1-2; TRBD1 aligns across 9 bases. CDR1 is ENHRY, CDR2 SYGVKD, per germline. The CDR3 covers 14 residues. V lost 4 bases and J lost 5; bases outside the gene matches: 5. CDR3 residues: CAISGLDRGYGYTF. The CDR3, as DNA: TGTGCCATCAGTGGGTTGGACAGGGGTTATGGCTACACCTTC.

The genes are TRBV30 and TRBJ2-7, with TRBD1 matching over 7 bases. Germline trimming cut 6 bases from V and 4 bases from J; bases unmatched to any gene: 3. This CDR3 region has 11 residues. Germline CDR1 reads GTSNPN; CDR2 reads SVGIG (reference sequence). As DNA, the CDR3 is TGTGCCTGTTACAGGGGTTACGAGCAGTACTTC. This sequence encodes CACYRGYEQYF.

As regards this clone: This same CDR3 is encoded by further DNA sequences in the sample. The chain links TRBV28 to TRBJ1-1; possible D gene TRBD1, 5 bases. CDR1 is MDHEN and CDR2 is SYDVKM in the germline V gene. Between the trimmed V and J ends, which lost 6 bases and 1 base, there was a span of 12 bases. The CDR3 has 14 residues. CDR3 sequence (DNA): TGTGCCAGCAGCCCCGGGACTGCGAACACTGAAGCTTTCTTT. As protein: CASSPGTANTEAFF.

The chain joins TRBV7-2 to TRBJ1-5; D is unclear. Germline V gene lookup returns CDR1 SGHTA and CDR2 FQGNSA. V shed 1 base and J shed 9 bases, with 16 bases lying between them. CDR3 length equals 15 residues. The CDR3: CASSLDGGIVSPQHF. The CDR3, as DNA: TGTGCCAGCAGCTTAGACGGCGGGATTGTATCGCCCCAGCATTTT. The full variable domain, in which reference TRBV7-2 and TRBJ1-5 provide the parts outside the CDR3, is GAGVSQSPSNKVTEKGKDVELRCDPISGHTALYWYRQSLGQGLEFLIYFQGNSAPDKSGLPSDRFSAERTGGSVSTLTIQRTQQEDSAVYLCASSLDGGIVSPQHFGDGTRLSIL.

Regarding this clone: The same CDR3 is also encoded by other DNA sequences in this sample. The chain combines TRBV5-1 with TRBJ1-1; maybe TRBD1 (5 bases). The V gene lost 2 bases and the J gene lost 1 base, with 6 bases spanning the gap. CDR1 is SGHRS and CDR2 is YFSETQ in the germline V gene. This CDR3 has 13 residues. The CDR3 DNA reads TGCGCCAGCAGCTTCCAGGGGAACACTGAAGCTTTCTTT. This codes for CASSFQGNTEAFF.

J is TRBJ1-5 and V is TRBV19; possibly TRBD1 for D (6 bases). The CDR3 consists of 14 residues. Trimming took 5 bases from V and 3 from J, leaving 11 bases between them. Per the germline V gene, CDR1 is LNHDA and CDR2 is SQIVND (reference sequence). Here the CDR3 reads CASSPGVDNQPQHF. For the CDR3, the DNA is TGTGCCAGTAGTCCAGGGGTAGACAATCAGCCCCAGCATTTT.

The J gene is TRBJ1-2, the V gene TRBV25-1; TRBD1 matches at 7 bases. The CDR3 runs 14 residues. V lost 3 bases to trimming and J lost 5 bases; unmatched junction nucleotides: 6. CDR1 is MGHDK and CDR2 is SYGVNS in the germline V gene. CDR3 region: CASSEDRFPYGYTF. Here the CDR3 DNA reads TGTGCCAGCAGTGAGGACAGGTTCCCTTATGGCTACACCTTC.

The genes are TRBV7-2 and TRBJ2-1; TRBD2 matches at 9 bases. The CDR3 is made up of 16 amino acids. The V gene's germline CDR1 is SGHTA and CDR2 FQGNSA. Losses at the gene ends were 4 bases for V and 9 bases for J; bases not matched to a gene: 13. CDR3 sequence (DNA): TGTGCCAGCAGCTGGGGATATGCGGGGGGGTACTCTGAGCAGTTCTTC. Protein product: CASSWGYAGGYSEQFF.

DNA for the CDR3: TGTGCCAGCAGCTTTAACAGGGGACTGAACACTGAAGCTTTCTTT. It codes for CASSFNRGLNTEAFF. The chain combines TRBV13 with TRBJ1-1; 7 positions match TRBD1. The trim removed 3 bases at V and 0 bases at J, leaving 4 bases unmatched. Germline assignment: CDR1 PRHDT and CDR2 FYEKMQ (reference sequence). The CDR3 runs 15 residues.

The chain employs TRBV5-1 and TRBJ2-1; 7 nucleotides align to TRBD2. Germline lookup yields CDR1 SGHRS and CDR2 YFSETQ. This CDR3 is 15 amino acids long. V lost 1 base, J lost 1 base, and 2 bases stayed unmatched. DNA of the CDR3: TGCGCCAGCAGCTTGCGCGGGGGATCCTACAATGAGCAGTTCTTC. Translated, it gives CASSLRGGSYNEQFF.

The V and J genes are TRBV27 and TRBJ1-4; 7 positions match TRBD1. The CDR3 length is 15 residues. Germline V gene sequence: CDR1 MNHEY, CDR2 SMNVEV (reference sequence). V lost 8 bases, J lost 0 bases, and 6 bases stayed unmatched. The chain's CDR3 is CASGLGTATNEKLFF. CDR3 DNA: TGTGCCAGCGGCCTCGGGACAGCAACTAATGAAAAACTGTTTTTT. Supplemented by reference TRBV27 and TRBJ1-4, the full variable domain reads EAQVTQNPRYLITVTGKKLTVTCSQNMNHEYMSWYRQDPGLGLRQIYYSMNVEVTDKGDVPEGYKVSRKEKRNFPLILESPSPNQTSLYFCASGLGTATNEKLFFGSGTQLSVL.

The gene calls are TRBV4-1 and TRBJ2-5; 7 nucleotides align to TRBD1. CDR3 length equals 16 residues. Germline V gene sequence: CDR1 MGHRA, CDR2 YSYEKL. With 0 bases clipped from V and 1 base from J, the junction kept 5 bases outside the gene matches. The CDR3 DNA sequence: TGCGCCAGCAGCCAAGAGGGGACAGCAATCCAAGAGACCCAGTACTTC. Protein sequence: CASSQEGTAIQETQYF.

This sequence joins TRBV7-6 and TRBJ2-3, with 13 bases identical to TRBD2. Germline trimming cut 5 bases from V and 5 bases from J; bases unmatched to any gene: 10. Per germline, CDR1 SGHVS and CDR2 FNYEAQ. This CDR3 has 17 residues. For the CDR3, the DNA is TGTGCCAGCAGCCACGGGACTAGCGGGGTGGGTTTAGATACGCAGTATTTT. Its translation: CASSHGTSGVGLDTQYF.

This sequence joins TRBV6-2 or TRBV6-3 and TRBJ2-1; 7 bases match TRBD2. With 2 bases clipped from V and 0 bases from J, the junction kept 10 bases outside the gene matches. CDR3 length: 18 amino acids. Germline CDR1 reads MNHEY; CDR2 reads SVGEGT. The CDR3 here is CASSYGGGTTPSYNEQFF. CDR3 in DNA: TGTGCCAGCAGTTACGGCGGGGGTACCACACCCTCCTACAATGAGCAGTTCTTC.

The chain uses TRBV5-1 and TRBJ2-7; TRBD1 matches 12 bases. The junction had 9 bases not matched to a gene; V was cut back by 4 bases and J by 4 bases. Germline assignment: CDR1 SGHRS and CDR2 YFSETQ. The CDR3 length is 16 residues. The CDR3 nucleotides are TGCGCCAGCAGCGTGCAAGGGACAGGGGGCAAGTACGAGCAGTACTTC. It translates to CASSVQGTGGKYEQYF.

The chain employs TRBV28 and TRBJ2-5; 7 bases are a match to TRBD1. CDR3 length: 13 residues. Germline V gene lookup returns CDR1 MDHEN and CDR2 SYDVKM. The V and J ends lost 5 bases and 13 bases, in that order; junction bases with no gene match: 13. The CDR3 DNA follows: TGTGCCAGCAGTGCCCCTGGGACAGACGACCTGTACTTC. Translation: CASSAPGTDDLYF.

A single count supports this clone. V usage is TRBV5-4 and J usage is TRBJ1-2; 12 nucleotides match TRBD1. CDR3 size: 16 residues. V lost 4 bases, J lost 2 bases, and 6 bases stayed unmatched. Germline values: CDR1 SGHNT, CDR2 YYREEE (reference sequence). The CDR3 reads CASSRGTGGANYGYTF. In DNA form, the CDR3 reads TGTGCCAGCAGCCGAGGGACAGGGGGCGCCAACTATGGCTACACCTTC.

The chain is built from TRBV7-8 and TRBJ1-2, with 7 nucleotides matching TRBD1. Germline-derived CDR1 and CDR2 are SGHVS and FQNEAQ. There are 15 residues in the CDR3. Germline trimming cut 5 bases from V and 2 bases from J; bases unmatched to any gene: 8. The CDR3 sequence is CASSRPGTANYGYTF. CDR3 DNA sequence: TGTGCCAGCAGCCGCCCCGGGACAGCGAACTATGGCTACACCTTC.

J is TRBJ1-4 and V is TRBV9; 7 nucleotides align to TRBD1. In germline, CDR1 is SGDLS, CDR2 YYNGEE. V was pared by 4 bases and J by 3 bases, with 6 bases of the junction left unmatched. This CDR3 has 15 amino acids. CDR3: CASSTRQGANEKLFF. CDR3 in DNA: TGTGCCAGCAGCACTCGACAGGGCGCTAATGAAAAACTGTTTTTT.

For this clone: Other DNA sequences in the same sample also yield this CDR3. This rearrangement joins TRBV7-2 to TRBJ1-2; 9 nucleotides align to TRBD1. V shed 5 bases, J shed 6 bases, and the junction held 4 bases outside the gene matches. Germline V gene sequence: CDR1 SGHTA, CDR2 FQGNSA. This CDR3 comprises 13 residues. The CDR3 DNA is TGTGCCAGCAGCACCCGGACAGGGGATGGCTACACCTTC. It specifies CASSTRTGDGYTF. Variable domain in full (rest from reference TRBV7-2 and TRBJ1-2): GAGVSQSPSNKVTEKGKDVELRCDPISGHTALYWYRQSLGQGLEFLIYFQGNSAPDKSGLPSDRFSAERTGGSVSTLTIQRTQQEDSAVYLCASSTRTGDGYTFGSGTRLTVV.

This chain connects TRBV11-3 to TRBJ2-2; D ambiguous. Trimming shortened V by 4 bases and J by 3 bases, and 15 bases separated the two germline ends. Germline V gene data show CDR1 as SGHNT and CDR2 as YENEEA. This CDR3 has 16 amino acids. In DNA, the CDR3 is TGTGCCAGCAGCTCCCGGTCCCGGGTGGACACCGGGGAGCTGTTTTTT. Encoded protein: CASSSRSRVDTGELFF.

The CDR3 DNA reads TGTGCCAGCCAAGGGACAGTTTACAATCAGCCCCAGCATTTT. As protein: CASQGTVYNQPQHF. V usage is TRBV19 and J usage is TRBJ1-5, with 7 nucleotides matching TRBD1. The CDR3 contains 14 residues. V dropped 9 bases and J dropped 3; count of bases not matched to a gene: 8. The germline CDR1 and CDR2 sequences are LNHDA and SQIVND (reference sequence).

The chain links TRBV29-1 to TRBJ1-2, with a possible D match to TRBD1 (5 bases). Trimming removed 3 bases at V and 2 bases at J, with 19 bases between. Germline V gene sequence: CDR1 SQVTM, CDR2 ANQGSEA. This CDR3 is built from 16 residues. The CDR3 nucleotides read TGCAGCGTTGAGTTCAGCGGACAAACTAGCAACTATGGCTACACCTTC. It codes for CSVEFSGQTSNYGYTF. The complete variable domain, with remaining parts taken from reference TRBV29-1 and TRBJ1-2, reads SAVISQKPSRDICQRGTSLTIQCQVDSQVTMMFWYRQQPGQSLTLIATANQGSEATYESGFVIDKFPISRPNLTFSTLTVSNMSPEDSSIYLCSVEFSGQTSNYGYTFGSGTRLTVV.

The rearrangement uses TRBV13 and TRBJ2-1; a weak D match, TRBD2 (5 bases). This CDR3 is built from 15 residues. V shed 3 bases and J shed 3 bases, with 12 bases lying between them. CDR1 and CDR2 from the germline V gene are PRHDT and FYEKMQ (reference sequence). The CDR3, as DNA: TGTGCCAGCAGCTTTCTAGCCCAGAACTACAATGAGCAGTTCTTC. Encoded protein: CASSFLAQNYNEQFF.

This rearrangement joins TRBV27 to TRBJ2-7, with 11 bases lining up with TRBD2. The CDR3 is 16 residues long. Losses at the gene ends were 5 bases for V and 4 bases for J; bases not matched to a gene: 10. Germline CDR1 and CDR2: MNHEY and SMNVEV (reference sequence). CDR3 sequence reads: CASSTRLAGKLYEQYF. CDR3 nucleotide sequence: TGTGCCAGCAGTACAAGACTAGCGGGGAAGCTATACGAGCAGTACTTC.

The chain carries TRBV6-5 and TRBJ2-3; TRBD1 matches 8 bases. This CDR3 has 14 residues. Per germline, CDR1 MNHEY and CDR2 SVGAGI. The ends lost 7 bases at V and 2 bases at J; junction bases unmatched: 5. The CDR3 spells CASKQTGVTDTQYF. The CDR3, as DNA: TGTGCCAGCAAACAGACAGGGGTCACAGATACGCAGTATTTT.

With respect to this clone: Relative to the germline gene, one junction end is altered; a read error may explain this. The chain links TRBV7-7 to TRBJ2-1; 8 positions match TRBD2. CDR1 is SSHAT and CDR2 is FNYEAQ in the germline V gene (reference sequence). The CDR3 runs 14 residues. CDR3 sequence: CASSLRGALDEQFF. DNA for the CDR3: TGTGCTAGCAGCTTGCGGGGGGCCTTGGATGAGCAGTTCTTC.

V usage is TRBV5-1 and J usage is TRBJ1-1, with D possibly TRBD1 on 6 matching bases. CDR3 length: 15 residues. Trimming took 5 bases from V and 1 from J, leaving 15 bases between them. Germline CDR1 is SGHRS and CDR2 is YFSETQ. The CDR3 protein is CASSQQGGANTEAFF. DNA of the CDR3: TGCGCCAGCAGTCAACAGGGTGGGGCGAACACTGAAGCTTTCTTT.

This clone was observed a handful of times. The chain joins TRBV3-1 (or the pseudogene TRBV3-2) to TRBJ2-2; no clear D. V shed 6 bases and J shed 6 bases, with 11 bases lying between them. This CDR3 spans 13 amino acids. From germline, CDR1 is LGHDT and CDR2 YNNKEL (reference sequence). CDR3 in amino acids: CASRTNTPGELFF. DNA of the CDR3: TGTGCCAGCAGAACCAACACCCCCGGGGAGCTGTTTTTT.